The rows below give T cell receptor beta chains drawn from one sample of a study of shared clonotypes between healthy human individuals. Assay: immunoSEQ multiplex PCR; the TCRdb copy retains only in-frame clones and omits some. Here the sample spans 2.3 million or so clones, 85% to 95% being singletons. The sequencing sample was made of naive CD4+ T cells from PBMCs. The receptors shown here come from a man aged 18 to 29 in good health. Some clones in this sample may be carry-over from other donors' samples. The CDR3 runs from the conserved cysteine through the conserved F or W. D genes are given only for firm matches. Size values are once, few and many counts, or a class for expanded clones, and some rows have none.

j_call d_call clone_size v_call cdr3_aa cdr3_nt
TRBJ2-1 . . TRBV5-6 CATRQQGIRSEQFF TGTGCCACGCGACAACAGGGAATACGCAGTGAGCAGTTCTTC
TRBJ1-4 TRBD1 . TRBV6-9 CASSYSRCTGGTEKLFF TGTGCCAGCAGTTATTCCCGTTGTACAGGGGGTACAGAAAAACTGTTTTTT
TRBJ2-1 TRBD1 . TRBV10-3 CAISPGQGNDEQFF TGTGCCATCAGTCCGGGACAGGGGAACGATGAGCAGTTCTTC
TRBJ1-2 . once TRBV5-4 CASSLDGGNYGYTF TGTGCCAGCAGCTTGGACGGAGGTAACTATGGCTACACCTTC
TRBJ2-2 . . TRBV5-1 CASSPITGSTGELFF TGCGCCAGCAGCCCGATTACGGGGAGCACCGGGGAGCTGTTTTTT
TRBJ2-7 TRBD1 . TRBV2 CVSGGRGTHEQYF TGTGTCTCTGGGGGCAGGGGGACCCACGAGCAGTACTTC
TRBJ1-3 . . TRBV6-1 CASSAGGPTVGNTIYF TGTGCCAGCAGTGCCGGTGGACCGACTGTCGGAAACACCATATATTTT
TRBJ1-5 . . TRBV6-1 CASSELGGLGNQPQHF TGTGCCAGCAGTGAACTCGGCGGGTTGGGCAATCAGCCCCAGCATTTT
TRBJ2-1 . . TRBV29-1 CSHPTDYNEQFF TGCAGTCATCCGACAGATTACAATGAGCAGTTCTTC
TRBJ2-5 TRBD1 . TRBV19 CASRGQGKGQETQYF TGTGCCAGCAGAGGACAGGGAAAAGGTCAAGAGACCCAGTACTTC
TRBJ1-5 TRBD1 . TRBV5-1 CASSLDPQGESNQPQHF TGCGCCAGCAGCTTGGATCCCCAGGGGGAGAGCAATCAGCCCCAGCATTTT
TRBJ1-3 . . TRBV9 CASSSRDTDLYSGNTIYF TGTGCCAGCAGCTCCCGGGACACCGACCTTTACTCTGGAAACACCATATATTTT
TRBJ1-5 . . TRBV28 CASNYLQGNYQPQHF TGTGCCAGCAACTACCTACAGGGAAACTATCAGCCCCAGCATTTT
TRBJ2-7 TRBD1 . TRBV9 CASSVADRAEQYF TGTGCCAGCAGCGTAGCGGACAGGGCCGAGCAGTACTTC
TRBJ1-4 TRBD1 . TRBV18 CASSPTTGGIEKLFF TGTGCCAGCTCACCCACAACAGGGGGCATTGAAAAACTGTTTTTT
TRBJ1-1 . . TRBV6-4 CASSSTSQRTEAFF TGTGCCAGCAGCTCAACATCCCAACGGACTGAAGCTTTCTTT
TRBJ1-1 . . TRBV7-2 CASSPEGGGEAFF TGTGCCAGCAGCCCCGAGGGGGGGGGTGAAGCTTTCTTT
TRBJ1-1 . . TRBV28 CASSGGGRNTEAFF TGTGCCAGCAGTGGGGGGGGGCGGAACACTGAAGCTTTCTTT
TRBJ2-7 TRBD2 . TRBV18 CASSRTSGTYEQYF TGTGCCAGCTCACGGACTAGCGGTACCTACGAGCAGTACTTC
TRBJ2-2 TRBD1 . TRBV6-5 CASRPEGALTGELFF TGTGCCAGCAGACCCGAGGGGGCCCTAACCGGGGAGCTGTTTTTT
TRBJ2-7 TRBD1 . TRBV10-2 CASRRGQGMNEQYF TGCGCCAGCAGACGGGGACAGGGAATGAACGAGCAGTACTTC
TRBJ2-2 . few TRBV7-9 CASSSTENTGELFF TGTGCCAGCAGCTCGACAGAGAACACCGGGGAGCTGTTTTTT
TRBJ2-5 TRBD2 . TRBV5-1 CASRGASGWYQETQYF TGCGCCAGTCGTGGGGCTAGCGGTTGGTACCAAGAGACCCAGTACTTC
TRBJ2-1 . once TRBV5-1 CASSLDQGRFNEQFF TGCGCCAGCAGCTTGGACCAGGGGAGGTTCAATGAGCAGTTCTTC
TRBJ2-7 . . TRBV6-6 CASSPSYEQYF TGTGCCAGCAGTCCATCCTACGAGCAGTACTTC
TRBJ1-2 . . TRBV18 CASSPPSTRGYGYTF TGTGCCAGCTCACCACCGTCTACCCGGGGATATGGCTACACCTTC
TRBJ1-6 . . TRBV6-5 CASSTGTLLNSPLHF TGTGCCAGCAGTACCGGGACCCTCCTAAATTCACCCCTCCACTTT
TRBJ1-3 . . TRBV5-1 CASSFGETGNTIYF TGCGCCAGCAGCTTTGGCGAGACTGGAAACACCATATATTTT
TRBJ2-7 . . TRBV7-9 CASSSTKTSSYEQYF TGTGCCAGCAGCTCAACCAAGACTAGCTCCTACGAGCAGTACTTC
TRBJ1-3 . . TRBV18 CASSPSELARNTIYF TGTGCCAGCTCACCATCGGAGCTTGCCAGAAACACCATATATTTT
TRBJ2-1 . . TRBV10-1 CATSPGDYNEQFF TGCGCCACCTCCCCAGGGGACTACAATGAGCAGTTCTTC
TRBJ2-5 . . TRBV6-1 CASSEALIGETQYF TGTGCCAGCAGTGAAGCGCTAATAGGGGAGACCCAGTACTTC
TRBJ2-3 . . TRBV5-1 CASSETTTDTQYF TGCGCCAGCAGCGAGACAACCACAGATACGCAGTATTTT
TRBJ2-2 . . TRBV5-4 CASSGANTGELFF TGTGCCAGCAGCGGAGCGAACACCGGGGAGCTGTTTTTT
TRBJ2-7 . once TRBV29-1 CSVAERTTSFRDEQYF TGCAGCGTTGCTGAGCGGACCACGAGCTTTCGGGACGAGCAGTACTTC
TRBJ1-1 . few TRBV29-1 CSARRTALNTEAFF TGCAGCGCCAGACGGACAGCCTTGAACACTGAAGCTTTCTTT
TRBJ2-1 TRBD2 . TRBV6-4 CASSVTSGRAVEQFF TGTGCCAGCAGTGTGACTAGCGGGAGGGCGGTTGAGCAGTTCTTC
TRBJ2-7 . . TRBV5-8 CASSLAPGDSYEQYF TGTGCCAGCAGCTTGGCCCCTGGCGATTCCTACGAGCAGTACTTC
TRBJ1-2 . few TRBV7-9 CASSLVEYGYTF TGTGCCAGCAGCTTAGTAGAGTATGGCTACACCTTC
TRBJ2-3 . . TRBV7-2 CASSLFEQIDTQYF TGTGCCAGCAGCTTATTCGAGCAGATAGATACGCAGTATTTT
TRBJ2-7 . once TRBV6-5 CASGPGPFYEQYF TGTGCCAGCGGTCCAGGGCCCTTCTACGAGCAGTACTTC
TRBJ1-4 . few TRBV6-5 CASSPRTGGNEKLFF TGTGCCAGCAGTCCTCGGACCGGGGGCAATGAAAAACTGTTTTTT
TRBJ2-1 . . TRBV9 CASSVALEYDYNEQFF TGTGCCAGCAGCGTAGCCCTAGAATATGACTACAATGAGCAGTTCTTC
TRBJ2-7 . . TRBV5-4 CASSPSADSYEQYF TGTGCCAGCAGCCCCTCAGCAGACTCCTACGAGCAGTACTTC
TRBJ1-1 TRBD1 . TRBV27 CASSLEGAMNTEAFF TGTGCCAGCAGTTTGGAGGGGGCGATGAACACTGAAGCTTTCTTT
TRBJ2-3 TRBD2 . TRBV10-3 CAISAGGRTDTQYF TGTGCCATCAGTGCGGGAGGAAGGACAGATACGCAGTATTTT